The 29 T cell receptor beta chains listed next were all sequenced from one sample in a study of blood T cells in healthy people across ages. Together with a sample-barcoded 5' primer, a J-beta primer mix was included in a second PCR lasting about 7 to 11 cycles. TCRdb called the 5' RACE reads again in MiXCR, with one record for every CDR3 protein. Here the sample spans 540,000 or so distinct CDR3 sequences, around half being singletons. The sample was blood. The receptors come from an elderly man in good health.

This clonotype was observed a few times. The chain is built from TRBV7-9 and TRBJ2-7; 9 nucleotides align to TRBD1. The V and J ends lost 5 bases and 2 bases, in that order; junction bases with no gene match: 16. The germline gives CDR1 SEHNR, CDR2 FQNEAQ (reference sequence). The CDR3 runs to 18 residues. CDR3 sequence reads: CASSDQGTGFAPTYEQYF. CDR3 nucleotide sequence: TGTGCCAGCAGCGACCAAGGGACAGGGTTTGCACCCACCTACGAGCAGTACTTC.

The V gene is TRBV4-3, the J gene TRBJ2-5, with a weak D call TRBD1 (6 bases). The germline V gene has CDR1 LGHNA and CDR2 YSLEER. V gave up 0 bases and J gave up 0 bases, with 11 bases separating them. The CDR3 has 16 amino acids. CDR3: CASSQDKTGDQETQYF. CDR3 nucleotide sequence: TGCGCCAGCAGCCAAGACAAGACAGGCGACCAAGAGACCCAGTACTTC.

The J gene is TRBJ2-4, the V gene TRBV7-2; TRBD2 matches at 8 bases. The closer fit of TRBJ2-7 to the DNA end suggests the J call may be wrong. Germline loops: CDR1 SGHTA, CDR2 FQGNSA. The CDR3 covers 14 residues. CDR3 sequence reads: CASKTSANGNEQYF. The CDR3 coding sequence is TGTGCCAGCAAGACTAGCGCAAACGGAAACGAGCAGTACTTC.

The rearrangement uses TRBV29-1 and TRBJ2-2; possible D gene TRBD2, 6 bases. V gave up 6 bases and J gave up 1 base, with 18 bases separating them. The length of the CDR3 is 16 residues. The germline CDR1 and CDR2 sequences are SQVTM and ANQGSEA. The CDR3 bases are TGCAGCGTAAACACCGGGAGTCTGATGAACACCGGGGAGCTGTTTTTT. As protein: CSVNTGSLMNTGELFF.

V is TRBV27 and J is TRBJ2-2; a possible D gene is TRBD2 (5 bases). Trimming left V 2 bases short and J 0 bases short, with 10 bases between. Germline V gene data show CDR1 as MNHEY and CDR2 as SMNVEV (reference sequence). This CDR3 has 16 residues. The CDR3 spells CASSLERNSNTGELFF. The CDR3 bases are TGTGCCAGCAGTTTAGAGCGGAATTCGAACACCGGGGAGCTGTTTTTT.

J is TRBJ2-1 and V is TRBV4-3; 7 bases are shared with TRBD1. V dropped 4 bases and J dropped 5; count of bases not matched to a gene: 8. The CDR3 spans 15 residues. Germline loops: CDR1 LGHNA, CDR2 YSLEER. The CDR3 is CASSLEGTADNEQFF. CDR3 coding DNA: TGCGCCAGCAGCCTAGAAGGGACAGCCGACAATGAGCAGTTCTTC.

V usage is TRBV20-1 and J usage is TRBJ2-1; tentative D call: TRBD2 (6 bases). Germline V gene data show CDR1 as DFQATT and CDR2 as SNEGSKA (reference sequence). The CDR3 loop spans 15 amino acids. The CDR3 sequence: CSTRKGGVSYNEQFF. The CDR3 DNA follows: TGCAGCACCCGAAAGGGAGGAGTGTCCTACAATGAGCAGTTCTTC.

This chain links TRBV2 with TRBJ1-1, with 7 nucleotides matching TRBD1. CDR1 and CDR2 from the germline V gene are SNHLY and FYNNEI. Trimming cost V 0 bases and J 0 bases; bases outside gene matches: 4. The CDR3 has 16 amino acids. The CDR3 reads CASSEAEGGLNTEAFF. CDR3 in DNA: TGTGCCAGCAGTGAAGCGGAAGGGGGCCTGAACACTGAAGCTTTCTTT.

V and J are TRBV11-1 and TRBJ2-5, with 10 bases identical to TRBD2. This CDR3 is 16 amino acids long. V lost 0 bases, J lost 0 bases, and 1 base stayed unmatched. The germline V gene has CDR1 SGHAT and CDR2 FQDESV (reference sequence). The CDR3 reads CASSLATSGYQETQYF. DNA for the CDR3: TGTGCCAGCAGCTTAGCGACTAGCGGGTACCAAGAGACCCAGTACTTC.

V gene TRBV28 combines with J gene TRBJ2-7; 7 bases align to TRBD2. This CDR3 is 15 amino acids long. V dropped 10 bases and J dropped 7; count of bases not matched to a gene: 19. The V gene's germline CDR1 is MDHEN and CDR2 SYDVKM. CDR3 protein: CATVKGGPPMLEQYF. DNA for the CDR3: TGTGCCACCGTGAAGGGAGGGCCTCCTATGTTGGAGCAGTACTTC.

This clonotype was counted only a few times. The rearrangement uses TRBV9 and TRBJ1-2; 7 nucleotides agree with TRBD1. The CDR3 runs 15 residues. Germline-derived CDR1 and CDR2 are SGDLS and YYNGEE. The ends lost 4 bases at V and 8 bases at J; junction bases unmatched: 14. As DNA, the CDR3 is TGTGCCAGCAGCCCTGGTCTCAGGGGGGCCGGGGGCTACACCTTC. Translating gives CASSPGLRGAGGYTF.

In its sample, this clonotype was seen a few times. The V gene is TRBV4-3, the J gene TRBJ2-1; D gene unclear. CDR3 length: 13 amino acids. V gave up 0 bases and J gave up 9 bases, with 9 bases separating them. Germline CDR1 LGHNA, CDR2 YSLEER. The CDR3 loop reads CASSQDSQSEQFF. The DNA for the CDR3 is TGCGCCAGCAGCCAAGATTCTCAAAGTGAGCAGTTCTTC.

Only a few counts were recorded for this clonotype. The chain joins TRBV2 to TRBJ2-3, with D possibly being TRBD1 (5 bases). Germline assignment: CDR1 SNHLY and CDR2 FYNNEI. This CDR3 is built from 15 residues. V shed 6 bases and J shed 2 bases, with 15 bases lying between them. The CDR3: CASSKDTNPTDTQYF. CDR3 sequence (DNA): TGTGCCAGCAGCAAGGACACTAACCCCACAGATACGCAGTATTTT. Full variable domain (outside the CDR3, taken from reference TRBV2 and TRBJ2-3): EPEVTQTPSHQVTQMGQEVILRCVPISNHLYFYWYRQILGQKVEFLVSFYNNEISEKSEIFDDQFSVERPDGSNFTLKIRSTKLEDSAMYFCASSKDTNPTDTQYFGPGTRLTVL.

The CDR3 spells CSASGDVYEQYF. Written as DNA, the CDR3 is TGCAGTGCTAGTGGGGACGTCTACGAGCAGTACTTC. The chain has TRBV20-1 and TRBJ2-4, with D possibly being TRBD1 or TRBD2 (5 bases each). The end of the DNA aligns better with TRBJ2-7, so the J call may be wrong. The CDR3 has 12 amino acids. Germline V gene sequence: CDR1 DFQATT, CDR2 SNEGSKA (reference sequence).

The chain links TRBV12-3 or TRBV12-4 to TRBJ2-1, with TRBD1 matching over 7 bases. This CDR3 is 16 amino acids long. The trim removed 5 bases at V and 2 bases at J, leaving 9 bases unmatched. CDR3 DNA sequence: TGTGCCAGCAGTCCCCAAGGGACAGTAACCTACAATGAGCAGTTCTTC. This codes for CASSPQGTVTYNEQFF.

The chain combines TRBV15 with TRBJ1-2; no clear D. V lost 1 base, J lost 8 bases, and 23 bases lay in between. There are 17 residues in the CDR3. Germline V CDR1 and CDR2: LNHNV, YYDKDF (reference sequence). The CDR3 is CATSRGTAPILWLGYTF. The CDR3 DNA reads TGTGCCACCAGCAGAGGGACGGCCCCTATTCTATGGTTAGGCTACACCTTC.

V and J are TRBV5-1 and TRBJ2-5, with TRBD1 matching 9 bases. Trimming at V came to 4 bases and at J to 4 bases, leaving 8 bases not matched to a gene. Germline V gives CDR1 SGHRS, CDR2 YFSETQ. The CDR3 runs to 15 residues. CDR3 coding DNA: TGCGCCAGCAGCCCTGGACAGGGGAGGGGAGAGACCCAGTACTTC. This gives the protein CASSPGQGRGETQYF. Combining the CDR3 with reference TRBV5-1 and TRBJ2-5 gives the whole variable domain KAGVTQTPRYLIKTRGQQVTLSCSPISGHRSVSWYQQTPGQGLQFLFEYFSETQRNKGNFPGRFSGRQFSNSRSEMNVSTLELGDSALYLCASSPGQGRGETQYFGPGTRLLVL.

The rearrangement joins TRBV4-3 to TRBJ2-3, with a possible D match to TRBD2 (5 bases). In germline, CDR1 is LGHNA, CDR2 YSLEER. The V end was cut by 3 bases, the J end by 8 bases, with 15 bases between. This CDR3 region has 14 residues. CDR3 nucleotide sequence: TGCGCCAGCAGCCATGACGGCCAGAGCGGTACGCAGTATTTT. Translated: CASSHDGQSGTQYF.

The genes are TRBV29-1 and TRBJ1-4; tentatively, D is TRBD1 (5 bases). The length of the CDR3 is 12 residues. The V and J ends lost 6 bases and 1 base respectively, with 6 bases between them. Germline V CDR1 and CDR2: SQVTM, ANQGSEA. CDR3 in DNA: TGCAGCGTGGGGGTAACTAATGAAAAACTGTTTTTT. This encodes CSVGVTNEKLFF.

This rearrangement joins TRBV4-3 to TRBJ2-5, with 7 positions matching TRBD1. The ends lost 0 bases at V and 2 bases at J; junction bases unmatched: 6. Germline CDR1 LGHNA, CDR2 YSLEER. The CDR3 has 16 residues. The CDR3 DNA follows: TGCGCCAGCAGCCAAGACCCTCGACAGGGACAAGAGACCCAGTACTTC. As protein: CASSQDPRQGQETQYF.

In this sample, this clonotype turned up many times. The V gene is TRBV12-3 or TRBV12-4, the J gene TRBJ1-2; D is uncertain. Trimming cost V 3 bases and J 7 bases, with 9 bases left between them. The CDR3 is 12 residues long. CDR3 residues: CASSFGRFGYTF. Here the CDR3 DNA reads TGTGCCAGCAGTTTTGGCAGGTTTGGCTACACCTTC.

A remark on this clonotype: This may be a read error: a much more frequent sequence differs by one nucleotide. The V gene is TRBV28, the J gene TRBJ2-1, with D maybe TRBD2 (6 bases). The V end was cut by 4 bases, the J end by 2 bases, with 15 bases between. Looked up from germline, CDR1 is MDHEN and CDR2 is SYDVKM. The CDR3 sequence is 16 residues long. The CDR3 protein is CASSSRGSSAYNEQFF. The CDR3 DNA follows: TGTGCCAGCAGTTCCCGGGGGAGTAGTGCCTACAATGAGCAGTTCTTC. Together with reference TRBV28 and TRBJ2-1, the CDR3 gives the full variable domain: DVKVTQSSRYLVKRTGEKVFLECVQDMDHENMFWYRQDPGLGLRLIYFSYDVKMKEKGDIPEGYSVSREKKERFSLILESASTNQTSMYLCASSSRGSSAYNEQFFGPGTRLTVL.

In DNA form, the CDR3 reads TGCAGTGCTAGAGTTCCTAGCGGGATGTACGAGCAGTACTTC. This translates into CSARVPSGMYEQYF. V and J are TRBV20-1 and TRBJ2-7; 9 bases line up with TRBD2. V trimming: 1 base; J trimming: 4 bases; junction bases outside the gene matches: 5. The length of the CDR3 is 14 residues. The germline CDR1 and CDR2 sequences are DFQATT and SNEGSKA (reference sequence).

The chain carries TRBV30 and TRBJ1-1; a possible D gene is TRBD1 (5 bases). CDR1 is GTSNPN, CDR2 SVGIG, per germline (reference sequence). The V gene lost 0 bases and the J gene lost 6 bases, with 14 bases spanning the gap. The CDR3 contains 14 residues. The CDR3 region is CAWSVGAGSSEAFF. CDR3 bases: TGTGCCTGGAGTGTAGGGGCAGGTTCGTCTGAAGCTTTCTTT.

The chain is built from TRBV12-1 and TRBJ2-3; the D call of TRBD2 is as the table states it, not checked on the DNA. TRBV12-1 is classified as a pseudogene. The CDR3 spans 18 residues. CDR3 residues: CASSPNLTPGSLTDTQYF. The DNA of the CDR3 is TGTGCCAGCAGCCCTAACCTCACTCCAGGGTCCCTCACAGATACGCAGTATTTT.

The V gene is TRBV28, the J gene TRBJ2-3; D call uncertain. This CDR3 spans 10 amino acids. V lost 4 bases, J lost 12 bases, and 8 bases lay in between. The V gene's germline CDR1 is MDHEN and CDR2 SYDVKM. Written as DNA, the CDR3 is TGTGCCAGCAGTTCGGGCTCACAGTATTTT. It yields the protein CASSSGSQYF.

This chain joins TRBV12-3 or TRBV12-4 and TRBJ2-1; D may be TRBD1 (6 bases). The ends were cut back, 3 bases at V and 8 bases at J, with 17 bases in the middle. This CDR3 contains 15 residues. For the CDR3, the DNA is TGTGCCAGCAGTTTTTTTGGGGGCCGGGATTATGAGCAGTTCTTC. It translates to CASSFFGGRDYEQFF.

The chain combines TRBV27 with TRBJ1-1; D call uncertain. CDR1 is MNHEY and CDR2 is SMNVEV in the germline V gene (reference sequence). The CDR3 runs 14 residues. Trimming took 1 base from V and 1 from J, leaving 7 bases between them. The CDR3 here is CASSLFSKNTEAFF. The CDR3 bases are TGTGCCAGCAGTTTATTCTCCAAGAACACTGAAGCTTTCTTT.

This sequence joins TRBV7-2 and TRBJ2-5; D not certain. CDR1 is SGHTA and CDR2 is FQGNSA in the germline V gene. The CDR3 has 14 amino acids. With 2 bases removed from V and 3 bases from J, the gap between germline ends came to 10 bases. The chain's CDR3 is CASSLTPRKETQYF. CDR3 in DNA: TGTGCCAGCAGCTTAACGCCTAGAAAAGAGACCCAGTACTTC.